What follows are 32 T cell receptor beta chains derived from one specimen sequenced in a study of shared clonotypes between healthy human individuals. The table came from immunoSEQ multiplex PCR; TCRdb's copy has only in-frame clones and leaves some out. The table records roughly 650,000 clones, more than 95% of them present only once. Sequenced sample: naive CD4+ T cells sorted from blood. The subset denotes: CD45RA+ positively selected. Every receptor here comes from a woman in her twenties or thirties in good health.

The chain joins TRBV5-4 to TRBJ2-1; perhaps TRBD2 as D (5 bases). The CDR3 is 15 amino acids. Germline V CDR1 and CDR2: SGHNT, YYREEE (reference sequence). V shed 6 bases and J shed 6 bases, with 19 bases lying between them. The CDR3 bases are TGTGCCAGCACAGCCGGGATGAAAAACTTCAATGAGCAGTTCTTC. As protein: CASTAGMKNFNEQFF. Based on the CDR3 plus reference TRBV5-4 and TRBJ2-1, the full variable domain is ETGVTQSPTHLIKTRGQQVTLRCSSQSGHNTVSWYQQALGQGPQFIFQYYREEENGRGNFPPRFSGLQFPNYSSELNVNALELDDSALYLCASTAGMKNFNEQFFGPGTRLTVL.

The V and J genes are TRBV15 and TRBJ2-1, with D possibly matching TRBD2 (6 bases). Trimming took off 1 base at V and 5 bases at J, with 12 bases between the two ends. CDR1 is LNHNV, CDR2 YYDKDF, per germline (reference sequence). This CDR3 has 15 residues. CDR3 residues: CATSRGTGTHNEQFF. CDR3 in DNA: TGTGCCACCAGCAGAGGAACGGGGACTCACAATGAGCAGTTCTTC.

This rearrangement joins TRBV7-7 to TRBJ2-5; 8 bases line up with TRBD2. Germline V gives CDR1 SSHAT, CDR2 FNYEAQ (reference sequence). The CDR3 has 14 amino acids. With 3 bases clipped from V and 1 base from J, the junction kept 1 base outside the gene matches. CDR3 nucleotide sequence: TGTGCCAGCAGCTTGGCGGGAGGCCAAGAGACCCAGTACTTC. Translation gives CASSLAGGQETQYF.

The chain carries TRBV27 and TRBJ1-6; D call uncertain. Germline lookup yields CDR1 MNHEY and CDR2 SMNVEV (reference sequence). This CDR3 is built from 15 residues. Deletions cut 0 bases from V and 10 bases from J, with 13 bases between. In nucleotides, the CDR3 is TGTGCCAGCAGTTTATCGGACTCCCGTCGCTCACCCCTCCACTTT. Its protein is CASSLSDSRRSPLHF.

This chain joins TRBV19 and TRBJ2-3; D not resolved. Germline CDR1 is LNHDA and CDR2 is SQIVND (reference sequence). The V and J ends lost 0 bases and 7 bases respectively, with 14 bases between them. The CDR3 length is 15 residues. The CDR3 DNA reads as TGTGCCAGTAGTATAGATCCCCGCCGGGTTTATACGCAGTATTTT. Protein sequence: CASSIDPRRVYTQYF.

The gene calls are TRBV6-5 and TRBJ1-1, with a tentative D call TRBD1 (5 bases). Germline V gene lookup returns CDR1 MNHEY and CDR2 SVGAGI. Trimming removed 7 bases at V and 1 base at J, with 16 bases between. There are 15 residues in the CDR3. CDR3 DNA sequence: TGTGCCAGCACCCCGACAGTCCAAAGGAACACTGAAGCTTTCTTT. It translates to CASTPTVQRNTEAFF.

CDR3 nucleotide sequence: TGTGCCAGCAGCCCCACTAGCGGGAGGATTACAGATACGCAGTATTTT. Its translation is CASSPTSGRITDTQYF. The chain recombines TRBV4-2 with TRBJ2-3; 12 bases are shared with TRBD2. This CDR3 has 16 residues. Per germline, CDR1 LGHNA and CDR2 YNFKEQ. The V segment lost 4 bases and the J segment 3 bases; nucleotides outside the gene matches: 5.

The gene calls are TRBV7-2 and TRBJ1-1; 8 bases are shared with TRBD1. Trimming at V came to 5 bases and at J to 1 base, leaving 9 bases not matched to a gene. Germline V gives CDR1 SGHTA, CDR2 FQGNSA. This CDR3 has 16 amino acids. The CDR3 is CASSHPPGGANTEAFF. The CDR3 DNA reads as TGTGCCAGCAGCCACCCCCCAGGGGGCGCGAACACTGAAGCTTTCTTT.

The V call is TRBV7-2, the J call TRBJ2-1; 7 positions match TRBD2. Trimming removed 1 base from V and 7 bases from J; junction bases left unmatched: 13. This CDR3 has 17 residues. Germline CDR1 SGHTA, CDR2 FQGNSA. The DNA for the CDR3 is TGTGCCAGCAGCTTAGACCGCCTAGCGGAGGGGAGGAATGAGCAGTTCTTC. Amino acids: CASSLDRLAEGRNEQFF. The full variable domain, completed using reference TRBV7-2 and TRBJ2-1, is GAGVSQSPSNKVTEKGKDVELRCDPISGHTALYWYRQSLGQGLEFLIYFQGNSAPDKSGLPSDRFSAERTGGSVSTLTIQRTQQEDSAVYLCASSLDRLAEGRNEQFFGPGTRLTVL.

The rearrangement links TRBV11-3 to TRBJ2-1; TRBD2 matches at 7 bases. CDR3 size: 15 residues. The V and J ends lost 5 bases and 3 bases, in that order; junction bases with no gene match: 7. Germline CDR1 and CDR2: SGHNT and YENEEA. The CDR3 DNA follows: TGTGCCAGCAGCCTCGGGACTACCCTCTACAATGAGCAGTTCTTC. Translated: CASSLGTTLYNEQFF.

The V call is TRBV2, the J call TRBJ2-4; TRBD1 or TRBD2 may be the D gene (5 bases each). CDR1 and CDR2 (germline): SNHLY, FYNNEI. This CDR3 contains 11 residues. The V gene lost 11 bases and the J gene lost 4 bases, with 9 bases spanning the gap. CDR3 residues: CAVGAKNIQYF. For the CDR3, the DNA is TGTGCCGTCGGGGCGAAAAACATTCAGTACTTC.

This chain links TRBV5-8 with TRBJ2-5; D possibly corresponds to TRBD1 (5 bases). Germline CDR1 reads SGHTS; CDR2 reads YDEGEE. V gave up 2 bases and J gave up 4 bases, with 18 bases separating them. The CDR3 has 16 amino acids. The CDR3 region is CASSFGATVAVETQYF. CDR3 nucleotides: TGTGCCAGCAGCTTTGGGGCGACAGTGGCCGTAGAGACCCAGTACTTC.

The gene calls are TRBV9 and TRBJ2-2; D call uncertain. This CDR3 spans 12 amino acids. The ends were cut back, 0 bases at V and 7 bases at J, with 4 bases in the middle. Germline values: CDR1 SGDLS, CDR2 YYNGEE. CDR3 DNA sequence: TGTGCCAGCAGCGTAGTTCTCGGGGAGCTGTTTTTT. Amino acids: CASSVVLGELFF. Variable domain in full (rest from reference TRBV9 and TRBJ2-2): DSGVTQTPKHLITATGQRVTLRCSPRSGDLSVYWYQQSLDQGLQFLIQYYNGEERAKGNILERFSAQQFPDLHSELNLSSLELGDSALYFCASSVVLGELFFGEGSRLTVL.

The chain uses TRBV5-8 and TRBJ1-6; D unresolved. There are 15 residues in the CDR3. The V gene's germline CDR1 is SGHTS and CDR2 YDEGEE. V was clipped by 2 bases and J by 4 bases, with 10 bases between them. The CDR3 sequence is CASSLGRKYNSPLHF. Here the CDR3 DNA reads TGTGCCAGCAGCTTAGGCCGGAAATATAATTCACCCCTCCACTTT.

The chain joins TRBV7-8 to TRBJ2-4; either TRBD1 or TRBD2 may fit D (5 bases each). Germline CDR1 and CDR2: SGHVS and FQNEAQ. The CDR3 runs to 15 residues. Trimming shortened V by 0 bases and J by 3 bases, and 9 bases separated the two germline ends. CDR3 nucleotide sequence: TGTGCCAGCAGCTTAGCCCGGGACGGCAAAAACATTCAGTACTTC. This codes for CASSLARDGKNIQYF.

The rearrangement joins TRBV6-4 to TRBJ2-4, with 10 bases matching TRBD1. The CDR3 is made up of 19 amino acids. V shed 2 bases and J 3 bases; nucleotides not matched to a gene: 13. Germline CDR1 is MRHNA and CDR2 is SNTAGT. DNA for the CDR3: TGTGCCAGCAGTGACCAAAATCCCCTCCGGGACAGGGGCAAAAACATTCAGTACTTC. Protein sequence: CASSDQNPLRDRGKNIQYF.

The chain couples TRBV6-5 to TRBJ1-2, with 7 bases fitting TRBD1. Germline V gene lookup returns CDR1 MNHEY and CDR2 SVGAGI. The ends lost 4 bases at V and 2 bases at J; junction bases unmatched: 4. This CDR3 is built from 14 residues. CDR3 region: CASSLGGQNYGYTF. CDR3 nucleotides: TGTGCCAGCAGTTTGGGGGGACAGAACTATGGCTACACCTTC.

The chain employs TRBV28 and TRBJ2-7; 11 nucleotides match TRBD1. The CDR3 extends over 16 amino acids. From germline, CDR1 is MDHEN and CDR2 SYDVKM. J was trimmed by 0 bases and V by 1 base; bases with no gene match: 2. CDR3 protein: CASSLLGQGGSYEQYF. DNA for the CDR3: TGTGCCAGCAGTTTATTGGGACAGGGGGGCTCCTACGAGCAGTACTTC. Filled out from reference TRBV28 and TRBJ2-7, the complete variable domain reads DVKVTQSSRYLVKRTGEKVFLECVQDMDHENMFWYRQDPGLGLRLIYFSYDVKMKEKGDIPEGYSVSREKKERFSLILESASTNQTSMYLCASSLLGQGGSYEQYFGPGTRLTVT.

The genes are TRBV5-4 and TRBJ2-5, with 8 bases matching TRBD2. After removal of 0 bases from V and 5 bases from J, the junction contained 6 bases not matched to a gene. From germline, CDR1 is SGHNT and CDR2 YYREEE (reference sequence). The CDR3 covers 15 residues. The CDR3 sequence is CASSLGRTSLETQYF. CDR3 DNA sequence: TGTGCCAGCAGCTTGGGCCGGACTAGCCTGGAGACCCAGTACTTC. The full variable domain, its missing parts supplied by reference TRBV5-4 and TRBJ2-5, is ETGVTQSPTHLIKTRGQQVTLRCSSQSGHNTVSWYQQALGQGPQFIFQYYREEENGRGNFPPRFSGLQFPNYSSELNVNALELDDSALYLCASSLGRTSLETQYFGPGTRLLVL.

This chain's CDR3 is CASSPRTTDTQYF. The CDR3 DNA sequence: TGTGCCAGCTCACCTAGAACTACAGATACGCAGTATTTT. The chain links TRBV18 to TRBJ2-3; D not certain. The germline V gene encodes CDR1 KGHSH and CDR2 LQKENI. The CDR3 loop spans 13 amino acids. V lost 3 bases and J lost 3, with 7 bases in between. Full variable domain (remainder filled in from reference TRBV18 and TRBJ2-3): NAGVMQNPRHLVRRRGQEARLRCSPMKGHSHVYWYRQLPEEGLKFMVYLQKENIIDESGMPKERFSAEFPKEGPSILRIQQVVRGDSAAYFCASSPRTTDTQYFGPGTRLTVL.

The genes are TRBV7-2 and TRBJ1-4; 10 positions agree with TRBD1. V gave up 7 bases and J gave up 7 bases; unmatched junction bases: 6. The length of the CDR3 is 14 residues. Germline V gene lookup returns CDR1 SGHTA and CDR2 FQGNSA. CDR3 coding DNA: TGTGCCAGCACCTTGGACAGGGGGGGTGAAAAACTGTTTTTT. Translated: CASTLDRGGEKLFF.

The V and J genes are TRBV30 and TRBJ2-3; D remains unclear. The CDR3 runs to 15 residues. Per germline, CDR1 GTSNPN and CDR2 SVGIG (reference sequence). Trimming shortened V by 0 bases and J by 0 bases, and 10 bases separated the two germline ends. The CDR3 DNA reads as TGTGCCTGGAGTGTACGTGGGAAGAGCACAGATACGCAGTATTTT. Translation: CAWSVRGKSTDTQYF.

This clone has only one observation. The chain recombines TRBV27 with TRBJ2-7, with D unclear. Trimming left V 5 bases short and J 3 bases short, with 14 bases between. Germline V gene sequence: CDR1 MNHEY, CDR2 SMNVEV (reference sequence). The CDR3 loop spans 14 amino acids. CDR3 sequence reads: CASSHQRWGYEQYF. The CDR3 coding sequence is TGTGCCAGCAGTCACCAACGGTGGGGCTACGAGCAGTACTTC.

This chain links TRBV28 with TRBJ2-7, with TRBD2 matching over 12 bases. This CDR3 is built from 15 residues. Trimming at V came to 5 bases and at J to 2 bases, leaving 4 bases not matched to a gene. The germline gives CDR1 MDHEN, CDR2 SYDVKM. CDR3 in amino acids: CASSLGLAGTYEQYF. The DNA of the CDR3 is TGTGCCAGCAGTCTCGGACTAGCGGGGACCTACGAGCAGTACTTC.

The V gene is TRBV6-6, the J gene TRBJ1-1; no reliable D call. Germline V gene sequence: CDR1 MNHNY, CDR2 SVGAGI (reference sequence). The V and J ends lost 6 bases and 6 bases respectively, with 14 bases between them. The CDR3 length is 13 residues. Here the CDR3 DNA reads TGTGCCAGCAGCTTAGAATACGGGCCTGAAGCTTTCTTT. This encodes CASSLEYGPEAFF.

This sequence joins TRBV5-1 and TRBJ2-2, with 7 nucleotides matching TRBD1. The CDR3 runs to 17 residues. V lost 2 bases, J lost 0 bases, and 7 bases stayed unmatched. Germline V CDR1 and CDR2: SGHRS, YFSETQ. CDR3 sequence reads: CASSFQAGTANTGELFF. The CDR3, as DNA: TGCGCCAGCAGCTTTCAGGCCGGGACAGCGAACACCGGGGAGCTGTTTTTT.

CDR3 DNA sequence: TGTGCCAGCAGTGAACCGGCGCGAACCTACGAGCAGTACTTC. It yields the protein CASSEPARTYEQYF. The V and J genes are TRBV6-1 and TRBJ2-7; unclear D gene. V dropped 2 bases and J dropped 2 bases, with 10 bases sitting between them. The V gene's germline CDR1 is MNHNS and CDR2 SASEGT. The CDR3 totals 14 residues.

This clone was seen a single time. The rearrangement links TRBV2 to TRBJ2-1; D gene uncertain. V shed 7 bases and J shed 8 bases, with 24 bases lying between them. Germline values: CDR1 SNHLY, CDR2 FYNNEI. This CDR3 comprises 16 residues. The CDR3, as DNA: TGTGCCAGCACCAAAGACACAGTTCTTCCTGCCGATGAGCAGTTCTTC. It encodes CASTKDTVLPADEQFF. Combining the CDR3 with reference TRBV2 and TRBJ2-1 gives the whole variable domain EPEVTQTPSHQVTQMGQEVILRCVPISNHLYFYWYRQILGQKVEFLVSFYNNEISEKSEIFDDQFSVERPDGSNFTLKIRSTKLEDSAMYFCASTKDTVLPADEQFFGPGTRLTVL.

This chain uses TRBV15 with TRBJ2-1, with 12 bases fitting TRBD2. Losses at the gene ends were 0 bases for V and 9 bases for J; bases not matched to a gene: 6. The V gene's germline CDR1 is LNHNV and CDR2 YYDKDF (reference sequence). This CDR3 region has 16 residues. In DNA, the CDR3 is TGTGCCACCAGCAGAGATCGACTAGCGGGAGTGGTTGAGCAGTTCTTC. This sequence encodes CATSRDRLAGVVEQFF.

The rearrangement uses TRBV7-9 and TRBJ1-1; TRBD1 might be the D (5 bases). Per the germline V gene, CDR1 is SEHNR and CDR2 is FQNEAQ (reference sequence). V lost 1 base and J 3 bases, leaving 9 bases between the germline ends. This CDR3 region has 14 residues. CDR3 in amino acids: CASSLGGVYTEAFF. The DNA for the CDR3 is TGTGCCAGCAGCTTAGGGGGGGTTTACACTGAAGCTTTCTTT. The whole variable domain, filled in from reference TRBV7-9 and TRBJ1-1, reads DTGVSQNPRHKITKRGQNVTFRCDPISEHNRLYWYRQTLGQGPEFLTYFQNEAQLEKSRLLSDRFSAERPKGSFSTLEIQRTEQGDSAMYLCASSLGGVYTEAFFGQGTRLTVV.

This clone was seen just once. V gene TRBV2 combines with J gene TRBJ2-1; 7 bases align to TRBD1. The junction had 6 bases not matched to a gene; V was cut back by 4 bases and J by 9 bases. The CDR3 is 13 amino acids. The germline CDR1 and CDR2 sequences are SNHLY and FYNNEI. CDR3 in DNA: TGTGCCAGCAGTGTCAGGGACAGAGGTGAGCAGTTCTTC. The encoded protein is CASSVRDRGEQFF.

DNA for the CDR3: TGTGCCAGCAAAGGGATCGGGGGTCCGGTAGATACGCAGTATTTT. This encodes CASKGIGGPVDTQYF. The chain couples TRBV6-1 to TRBJ2-3, with D possibly matching TRBD2 (6 bases). The CDR3 spans 15 residues. The V gene's germline CDR1 is MNHNS and CDR2 SASEGT. V was pared by 7 bases and J by 5 bases, with 19 bases between.